This T cell receptor (beta chain) was captured in a study of shared clonotypes between healthy human individuals. Study-wide findings and caveats: An anticipated effect of sequencing depth on clonotype sharing among donors was recognized.

About this clone: Its antigen is unknown.

Germline CDR1 and CDR2: SGHNT and YYREEE (reference sequence). V lost 1 base, J lost 4 bases, and 11 bases lay in between. The CDR3 runs to 14 residues. The naive CD8 fraction comprised CD45RO-negative cells positively selected for CCR7 and excluded terminally differentiated effector memory CD45RA+ cells. The donor cohort consisted entirely of Caucasian adults residing in Nashville, Tennessee. TCRdb keeps only in-frame clones here, not all; method: immunoSEQ multiplex PCR. The table shows about 1,800,000 clones, with 85% to 95% occurring only once. The clonotype was recovered from a man aged 18 to 30 in good health. Sequencing was carried out using naive CD8+ T cells sorted from blood. The V call is TRBV5-4, the J call TRBJ1-2; D ambiguous. CDR3 coding DNA: TGTGCCAGCAGCTTGTATGGAGGAGTCTATGGCTACACCTTC. Protein: CASSLYGGVYGYTF.